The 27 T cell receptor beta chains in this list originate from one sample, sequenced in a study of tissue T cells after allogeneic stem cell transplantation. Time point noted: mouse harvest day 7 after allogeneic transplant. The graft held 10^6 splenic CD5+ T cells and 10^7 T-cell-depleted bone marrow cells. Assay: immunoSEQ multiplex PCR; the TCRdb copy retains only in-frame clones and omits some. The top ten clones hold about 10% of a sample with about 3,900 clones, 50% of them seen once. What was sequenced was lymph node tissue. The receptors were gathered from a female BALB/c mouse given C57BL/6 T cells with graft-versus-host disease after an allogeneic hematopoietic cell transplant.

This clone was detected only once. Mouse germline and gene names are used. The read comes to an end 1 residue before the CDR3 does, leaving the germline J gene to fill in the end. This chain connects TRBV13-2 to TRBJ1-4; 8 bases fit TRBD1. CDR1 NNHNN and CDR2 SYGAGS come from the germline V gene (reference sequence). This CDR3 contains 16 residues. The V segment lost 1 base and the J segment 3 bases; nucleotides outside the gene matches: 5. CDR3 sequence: CASGDPGQVANERLFF. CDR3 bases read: TGTGCCAGCGGTGATCCGGGACAGGTGGCCAACGAAAGATTATTT.

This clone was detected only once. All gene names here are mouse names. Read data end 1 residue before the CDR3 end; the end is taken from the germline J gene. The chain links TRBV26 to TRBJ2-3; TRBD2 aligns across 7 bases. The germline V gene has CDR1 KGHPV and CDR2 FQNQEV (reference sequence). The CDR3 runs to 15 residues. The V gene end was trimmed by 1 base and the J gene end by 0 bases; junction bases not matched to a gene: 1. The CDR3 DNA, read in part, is TGTGCCAGCAGTCTGTGGGGGGGTAGTGCAGAAACGCTGTAT. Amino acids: CASSLWGGSAETLY. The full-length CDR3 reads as CASSLWGGSAETLYF. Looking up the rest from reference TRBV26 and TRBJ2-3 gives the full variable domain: NSKVIQTPRYLVKGQGQKAKMRCIPEKGHPVVFWYQQNKNNEFKFLINFQNQEVLQQIDMTEKRFSAECPSNSPCSLEIQSSEAGDSALYLCASSLWGGSAETLYFGSGTRLTVL.

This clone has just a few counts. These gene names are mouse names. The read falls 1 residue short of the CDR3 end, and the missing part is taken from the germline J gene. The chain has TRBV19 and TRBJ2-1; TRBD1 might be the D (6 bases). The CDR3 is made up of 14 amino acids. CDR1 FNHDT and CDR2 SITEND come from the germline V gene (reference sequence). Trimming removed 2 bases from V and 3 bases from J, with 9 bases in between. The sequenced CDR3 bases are TGTGCCAGCAGTATTACAGGGATCTATGCTGAGCAGTTC. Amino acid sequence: CASSITGIYAEQF. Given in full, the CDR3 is CASSITGIYAEQFF.

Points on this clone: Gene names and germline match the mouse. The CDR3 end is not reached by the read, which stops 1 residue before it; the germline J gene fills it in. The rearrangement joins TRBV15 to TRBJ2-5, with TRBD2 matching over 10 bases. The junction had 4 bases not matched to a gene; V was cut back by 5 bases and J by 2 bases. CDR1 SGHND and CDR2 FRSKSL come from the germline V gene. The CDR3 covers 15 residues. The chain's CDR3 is CASSLGGRVQDTQYF. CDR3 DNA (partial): TGTGCCAGCAGTCTGGGGGGGCGCGTCCAAGACACCCAGTAC.

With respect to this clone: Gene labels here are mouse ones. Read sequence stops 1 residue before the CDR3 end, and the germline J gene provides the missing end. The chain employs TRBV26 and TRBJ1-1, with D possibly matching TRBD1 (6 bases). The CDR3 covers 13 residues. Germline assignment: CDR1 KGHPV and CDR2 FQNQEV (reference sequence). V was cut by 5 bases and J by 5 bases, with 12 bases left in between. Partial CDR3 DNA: TGTGCCAGCAGTTCGGACAGAGGGACAGAAGTCTTC. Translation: CASSSDRGTEVF. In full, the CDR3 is CASSSDRGTEVFF.

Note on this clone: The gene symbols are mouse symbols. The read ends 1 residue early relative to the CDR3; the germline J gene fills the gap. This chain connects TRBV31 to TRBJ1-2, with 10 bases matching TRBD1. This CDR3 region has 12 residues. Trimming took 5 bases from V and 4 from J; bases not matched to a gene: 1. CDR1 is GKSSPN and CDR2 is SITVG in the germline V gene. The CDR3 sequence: CAWGTGVSDYTF. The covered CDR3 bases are TGTGCCTGGGGGACAGGGGTCTCCGACTACACC.

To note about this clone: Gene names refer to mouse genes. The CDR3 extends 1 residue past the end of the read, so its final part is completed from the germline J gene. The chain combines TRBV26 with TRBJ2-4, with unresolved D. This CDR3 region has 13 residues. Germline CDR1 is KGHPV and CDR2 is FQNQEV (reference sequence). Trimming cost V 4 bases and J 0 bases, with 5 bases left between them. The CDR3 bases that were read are TGTGCCAGCAGTCCCAATAGTCAAAACACCTTGTAC. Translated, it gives CASSPNSQNTLY. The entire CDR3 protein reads CASSPNSQNTLYF.

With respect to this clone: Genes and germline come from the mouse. The CDR3 loop is CASSLWGKNTGQLYF. The DNA read from the CDR3 is TGTGCCAGCAGCTTATGGGGAAAAAACACCGGGCAGCTCTAC. The J gene is TRBJ2-2, the V gene TRBV3, with a tentative D call TRBD2 (5 bases). The sequenced fragment ends 1 residue before the CDR3 boundary, so the rest is inferred from the germline J gene. Deletions cut 2 bases from V and 1 base from J, with 8 bases between. The CDR3 is 15 amino acids. CDR1 is SNHLY, CDR2 FYNGKV, per germline (reference sequence).

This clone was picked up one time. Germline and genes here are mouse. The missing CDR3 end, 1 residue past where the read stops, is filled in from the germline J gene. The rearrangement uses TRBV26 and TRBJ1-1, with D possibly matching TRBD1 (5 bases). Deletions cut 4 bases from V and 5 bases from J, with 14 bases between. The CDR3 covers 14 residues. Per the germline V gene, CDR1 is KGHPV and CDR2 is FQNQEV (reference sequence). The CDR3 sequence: CASSPGASGTEVFF. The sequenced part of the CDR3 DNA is TGTGCCAGCAGTCCCGGGGCAAGTGGAACAGAAGTCTTC.

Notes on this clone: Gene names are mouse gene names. The sequenced part of the CDR3 DNA is TGTGCCAGCAGCTCCGACTGGGGGGGCCCCGGGCAGCTCTAC. It translates to CASSSDWGGPGQLY. The whole CDR3 protein reads CASSSDWGGPGQLYF. The chain uses TRBV3 and TRBJ2-2, with TRBD2 matching over 12 bases. From the germline J gene comes the end of the CDR3, since the read stops 1 residue before it. The junction had 3 bases not matched to a gene; V was cut back by 4 bases and J by 6 bases. In germline, CDR1 is SNHLY, CDR2 FYNGKV (reference sequence). CDR3 length equals 15 residues.

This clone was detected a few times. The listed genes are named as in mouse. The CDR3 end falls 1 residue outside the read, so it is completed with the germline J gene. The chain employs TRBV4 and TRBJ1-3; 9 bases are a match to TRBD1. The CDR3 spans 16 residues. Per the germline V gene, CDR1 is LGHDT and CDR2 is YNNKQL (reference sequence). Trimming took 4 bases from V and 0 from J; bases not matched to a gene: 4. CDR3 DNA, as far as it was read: TGTGCCAGCAGCTTGACAGGGGGGTCTTCTGGAAATACGCTCTAT. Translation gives CASSLTGGSSGNTLY. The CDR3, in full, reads CASSLTGGSSGNTLYF.

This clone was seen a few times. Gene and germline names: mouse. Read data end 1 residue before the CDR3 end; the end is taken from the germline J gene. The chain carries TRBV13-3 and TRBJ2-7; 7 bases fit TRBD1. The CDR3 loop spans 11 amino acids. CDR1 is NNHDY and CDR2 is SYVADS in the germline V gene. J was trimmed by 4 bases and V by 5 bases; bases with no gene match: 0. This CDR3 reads CASRQGYEQYF. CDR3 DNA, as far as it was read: TGTGCCAGCAGACAGGGGTATGAACAGTAC.

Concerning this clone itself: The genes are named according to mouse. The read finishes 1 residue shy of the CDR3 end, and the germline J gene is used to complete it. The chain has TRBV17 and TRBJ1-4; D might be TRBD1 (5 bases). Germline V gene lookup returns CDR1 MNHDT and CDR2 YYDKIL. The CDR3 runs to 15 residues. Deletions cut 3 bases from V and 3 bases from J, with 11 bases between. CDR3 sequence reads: CASSSGGGTNERLFF. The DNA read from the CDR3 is TGTGCTAGCAGTAGTGGGGGGGGGACCAACGAAAGATTATTT.

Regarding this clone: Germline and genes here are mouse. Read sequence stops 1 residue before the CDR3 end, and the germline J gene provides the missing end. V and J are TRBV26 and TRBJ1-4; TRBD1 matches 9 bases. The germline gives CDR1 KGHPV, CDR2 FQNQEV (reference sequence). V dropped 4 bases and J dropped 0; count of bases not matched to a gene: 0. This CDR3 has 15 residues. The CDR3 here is CASSRTGVSNERLFF. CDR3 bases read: TGTGCCAGCAGTCGGACAGGGGTTTCCAACGAAAGATTATTT.

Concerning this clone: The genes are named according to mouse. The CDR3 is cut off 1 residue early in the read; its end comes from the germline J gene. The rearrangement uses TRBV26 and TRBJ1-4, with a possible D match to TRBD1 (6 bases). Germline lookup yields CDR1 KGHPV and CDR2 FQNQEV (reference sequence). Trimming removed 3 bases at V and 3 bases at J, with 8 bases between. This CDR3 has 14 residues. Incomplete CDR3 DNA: TGTGCCAGCAGTCTCAGGGGTCCCAACGAAAGATTATTT. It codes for CASSLRGPNERLF. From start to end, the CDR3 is CASSLRGPNERLFF.

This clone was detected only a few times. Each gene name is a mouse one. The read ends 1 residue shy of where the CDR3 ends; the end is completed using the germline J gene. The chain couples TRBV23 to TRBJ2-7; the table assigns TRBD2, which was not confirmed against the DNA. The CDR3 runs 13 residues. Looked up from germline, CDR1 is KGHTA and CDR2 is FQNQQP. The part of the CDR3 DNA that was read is TGCTCCAGCAGTAGGGACTGGGGGGGAGAACAGTAC. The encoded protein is CSSSRDWGGEQY. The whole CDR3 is CSSSRDWGGEQYF. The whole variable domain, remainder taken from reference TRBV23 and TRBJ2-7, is DAAVTQKPRYLIKMKGQEAEMKCIPEKGHTAVFWYQQKQSKELKFLIYFQNQQPLDQIDMVKERFSAVCPSSSLCSLGIRTCEAEDSALYLCSSSRDWGGEQYFGPGTRLTVL.

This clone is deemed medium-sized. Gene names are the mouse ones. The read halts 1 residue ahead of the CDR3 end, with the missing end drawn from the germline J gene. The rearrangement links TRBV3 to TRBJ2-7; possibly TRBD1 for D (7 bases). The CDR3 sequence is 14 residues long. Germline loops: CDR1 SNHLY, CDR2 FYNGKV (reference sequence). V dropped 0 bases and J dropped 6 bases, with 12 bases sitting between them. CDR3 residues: CASSLAGGGGEQYF. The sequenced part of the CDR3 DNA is TGTGCCAGCAGCTTAGCAGGGGGCGGGGGTGAACAGTAC.

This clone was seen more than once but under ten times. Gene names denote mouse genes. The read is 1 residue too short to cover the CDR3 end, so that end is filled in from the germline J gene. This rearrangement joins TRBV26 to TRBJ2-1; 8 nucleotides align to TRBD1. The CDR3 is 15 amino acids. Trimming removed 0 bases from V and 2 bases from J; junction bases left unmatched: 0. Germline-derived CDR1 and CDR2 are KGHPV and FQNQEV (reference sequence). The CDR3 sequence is CASSLSTGDYAEQFF. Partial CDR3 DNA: TGTGCCAGCAGTCTGTCGACAGGGGACTATGCTGAGCAGTTC.

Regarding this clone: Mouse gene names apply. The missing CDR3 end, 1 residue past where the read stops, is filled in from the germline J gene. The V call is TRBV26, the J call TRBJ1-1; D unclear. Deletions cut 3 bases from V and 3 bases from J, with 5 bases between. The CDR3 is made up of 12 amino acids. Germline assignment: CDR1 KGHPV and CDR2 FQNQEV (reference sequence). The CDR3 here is CASSLVYTEVFF. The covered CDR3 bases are TGTGCCAGCAGTCTAGTCTACACAGAAGTCTTC.

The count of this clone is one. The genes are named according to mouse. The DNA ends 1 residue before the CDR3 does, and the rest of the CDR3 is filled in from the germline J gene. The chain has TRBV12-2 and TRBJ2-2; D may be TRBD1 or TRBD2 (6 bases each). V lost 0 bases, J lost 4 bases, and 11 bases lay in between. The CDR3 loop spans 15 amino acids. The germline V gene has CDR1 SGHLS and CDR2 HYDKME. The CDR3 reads CASSLMGALTGQLYF. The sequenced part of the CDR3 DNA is TGTGCCAGCTCTCTCATGGGGGCGCTCACCGGGCAGCTCTAC.

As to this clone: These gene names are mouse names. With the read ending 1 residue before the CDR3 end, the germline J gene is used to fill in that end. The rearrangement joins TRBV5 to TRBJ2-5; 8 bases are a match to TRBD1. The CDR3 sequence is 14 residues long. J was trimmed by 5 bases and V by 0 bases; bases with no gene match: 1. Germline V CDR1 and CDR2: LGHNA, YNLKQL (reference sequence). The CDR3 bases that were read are TGTGCCAGCAGCCAAGACAGGGGGCGAGACACCCAGTAC. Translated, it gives CASSQDRGRDTQY. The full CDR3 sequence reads CASSQDRGRDTQYF.

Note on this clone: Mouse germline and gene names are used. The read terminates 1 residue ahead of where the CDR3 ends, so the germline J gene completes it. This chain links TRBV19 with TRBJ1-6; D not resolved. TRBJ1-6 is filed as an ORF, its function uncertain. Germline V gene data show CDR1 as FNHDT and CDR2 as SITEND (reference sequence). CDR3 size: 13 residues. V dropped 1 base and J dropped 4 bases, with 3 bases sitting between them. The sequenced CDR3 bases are TGTGCCAGCAGTATAAGATATAATTCGCCCCTCTAC. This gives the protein CASSIRYNSPLY. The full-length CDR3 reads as CASSIRYNSPLYF.

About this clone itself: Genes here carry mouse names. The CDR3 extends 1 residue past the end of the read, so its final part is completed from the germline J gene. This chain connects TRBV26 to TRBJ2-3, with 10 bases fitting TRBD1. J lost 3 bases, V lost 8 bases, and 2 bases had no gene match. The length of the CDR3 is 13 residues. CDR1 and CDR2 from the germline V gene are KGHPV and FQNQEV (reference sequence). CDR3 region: CASLGQGAETLYF. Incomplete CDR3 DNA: TGTGCCAGCCTGGGACAGGGGGCAGAAACGCTGTAT.

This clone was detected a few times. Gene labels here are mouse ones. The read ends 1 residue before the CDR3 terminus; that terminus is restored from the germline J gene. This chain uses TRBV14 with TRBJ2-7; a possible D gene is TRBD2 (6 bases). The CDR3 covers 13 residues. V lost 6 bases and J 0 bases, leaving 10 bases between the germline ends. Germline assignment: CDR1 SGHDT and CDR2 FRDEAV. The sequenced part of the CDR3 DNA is TGTGCCAGCACAACTGGGAGCTCCTATGAACAGTAC. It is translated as CASTTGSSYEQY. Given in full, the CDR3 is CASTTGSSYEQYF.

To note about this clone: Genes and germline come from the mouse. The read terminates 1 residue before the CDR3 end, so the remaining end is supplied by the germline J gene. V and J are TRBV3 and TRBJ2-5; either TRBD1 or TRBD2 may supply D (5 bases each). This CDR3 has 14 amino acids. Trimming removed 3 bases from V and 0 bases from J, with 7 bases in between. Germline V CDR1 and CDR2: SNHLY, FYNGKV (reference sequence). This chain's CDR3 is CASSLGPNQDTQYF. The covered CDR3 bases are TGTGCCAGCAGCTTGGGGCCTAACCAAGACACCCAGTAC.

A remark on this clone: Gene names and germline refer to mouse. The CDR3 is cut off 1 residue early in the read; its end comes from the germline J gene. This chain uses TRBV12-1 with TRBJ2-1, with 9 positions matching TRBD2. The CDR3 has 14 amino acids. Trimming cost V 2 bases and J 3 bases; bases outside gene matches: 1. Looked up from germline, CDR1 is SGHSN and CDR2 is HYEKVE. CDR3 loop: CASSRLGVYAEQFF. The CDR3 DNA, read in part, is TGTGCCAGCTCTCGACTGGGGGTCTATGCTGAGCAGTTC. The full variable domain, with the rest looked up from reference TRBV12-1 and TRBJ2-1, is DSGVVQSPRHIIKEKGGRSVLTCIPISGHSNVVWYQQTLGKELKFLIQHYEKVERDKGFLPSRFSVQQFDDYHSEMNMSALELEDSAMYFCASSRLGVYAEQFFGPGTRLTVL.

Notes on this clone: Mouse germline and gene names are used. The part of the CDR3 DNA that was read is TGTGCCAGCAGCCAAGGGGGGGACGTCTTC. It yields the protein CASSQGGDVF. The entire CDR3 sequence reads CASSQGGDVFF. The rearrangement joins TRBV5 to TRBJ1-1, with a possible D match to TRBD1 (5 bases). The read finishes 1 residue shy of the CDR3 end, and the germline J gene is used to complete it. This CDR3 contains 11 residues. CDR1 and CDR2 (germline): LGHNA, YNLKQL (reference sequence). Trimming took off 1 base at V and 11 bases at J, with 8 bases between the two ends.